This note documents a single T cell receptor beta chain sequence. No cognate antigen has been identified for it. Being one base from a much bigger clone, this may be a read error. This specimen belongs to a study of T cells in Graves' hyperthyroidism and ophthalmopathy (dated by TCRdb to the late 2010s). A note on the overall study: Peripheral blood was sampled at the time of initial diagnosis, prior to any treatment. TCR V-J signatures able to tell the groups apart were searched for in a discovery cohort of approximately 95 patients, of whom 40 to 45 had Graves' ophthalmopathy and about 60 had stable Graves' hyperthyroidism. Prospective prediction of ophthalmopathy was tested in an independent validation cohort consisting of 18 to 20 hyperthyroidism patients and around 16 patients who later progressed to ophthalmopathy. For training and testing, the 100 or so patients in the discovery cohort were randomly divided in a 7:3 ratio. The study also compared thyroid tissue and blood T-cell repertoires from about six Graves' hyperthyroidism patients. Once sampling was done, hyperthyroidism patients were given methimazole at a starting dose of 30 mg daily, whereas ophthalmopathy patients were given high-dose intravenous methylprednisolone. The paper describes TCR Vbeta CDR3 sequencing of 130 to 150 peripheral blood samples, made up of 43 ophthalmopathy patients, around 73 hyperthyroidism patients and 17 progressor patients. The full study reports these points: Most expanded thyroid clonotypes (frequency above 0.001) were also found in blood, which suggests that blood repertoires may mirror thyroid immune responses. Sample size was not statistically predetermined, and investigators were not blinded to group allocation. In cross-validation, a model built on a 13 V-J signature told ophthalmopathy apart from stable hyperthyroidism with under 90% sensitivity and 81% to 82% specificity, and in testing the same model reached 80%/75%. In validation, the model predicted progression to ophthalmopathy with 60% to 71% sensitivity and roughly 75% specificity, a median of around six months before onset.

The TCR beta CDR3 regions were amplified from RNA transcripts. For the first round of RT-PCR on the TCR CDR3, the HTBI primer set was used together with the Qiagen OneStep RT-PCR kit. Libraries were constructed in a second round of multiplex PCR, after which size selection and purification were performed. Sequencing of the libraries was done on an Illumina HiSeq2000 using paired-end 100 bp reads. In the source study's methods: Raw data were processed with SOAPnuke, discarding reads with adapters, uncalled bases, mean Phred below 15, or no exact constant-primer or identifier match. COPE v1.2.5 was used to merge high-quality paired reads, and clonotypes were defined as unique nucleotide sequences. MiTCR v1.1 was used to align clonotypes to the IMGT TRBV, TRBD and TRBJ reference segments. The analysis included only V-J combinations with a frequency above 0.0001, which together covered over 98% of the repertoires. A TCS score was defined as the ratio of F50 (clonal expansion) to E x V (chaos), with BLOSUM62-based TCRdist applied between CDR3 peptides within each V-J. Welch's t-statistics and random forest reduced around 520 V-J features to under 15, which were used in a naive Bayes classifier (R e1071). TCRdb applied fastp at Q25 and MiXCR to the public reads, then kept only in-frame beta chains. For every CDR3 protein sequence, its rows merge into one entry that carries the most common genes and DNA. The V and J calls were determined by TCRdb, not by the authors. The sample yields 700,000 or so distinct CDR3 sequences; about 14% were counted once. The top ten clones comprise approximately 13% of the sample.

From the cysteine up to the phenylalanine, the CDR3 has a length of 16 residues. Only the CDR3 portion is preserved as DNA: 48 bases, with reading frame beginning at the first base. The germline V gene (reference sequence) supplies CDR1 LGHDT and CDR2 YNNKEL. Moderately to severely active disease, a Clinical Activity Score of at least 3, a NOSPECS grade of at least 4, and a duration under 3 months were present in ophthalmopathy patients. Exclusion was applied to patients with uncontrolled infections, other autoimmune diseases, pregnancy or lactation. Diagnoses relied on clinical symptoms, serum thyroxine and TRAb, thyroid ultrasound and orbital computed tomography. PBMCs were separated from under 11 ml of fresh peripheral blood using Ficoll-Paque density gradient centrifugation. Trizol reagent was used to extract total RNA, and RNA quality was then checked on an Agilent 2100 Bioanalyzer.

The sample taken for sequencing was blood. The origin of this receptor is a woman in her 50s with Graves' ophthalmopathy. Recombination linked TRBV3-1 to TRBJ2-1; TRBD1 aligns with 7 central bases. The J call is uncertain, as TRBJ2-7 better fits the DNA end. The DNA sequence reads TGTGCCAGCAGCCCATGGGCCAGGGGGTCCTACAATGAGCAGTACTTC. Its translation reads: CASSPWARGSYNEQYF.